This T cell receptor beta chain was recorded in a study of CD8+ T cells in alopecia areata. Whole-study context: Patients received oral tofacitinib, 5 to 10 mg twice daily, for moderate-to-severe alopecia areata.

General study findings and limits: Many expanded lesional clones persisted in scalp and blood during tofacitinib.

RNA, once extracted, was reverse transcribed into cDNA for use as the sequencing template. The data were produced by immunoSEQ multiplex PCR, yet TCRdb's version contains in-frame clones alone and is incomplete. The sample includes around 200,000 clones, about 60% seen only once; the top ten take around 13%. Specified treatment: oral pan-JAK inhibitor, 5-10 mg twice daily. Collected material from alopecia areata patients comprised lesional scalp punch biopsies and peripheral blood. Concerning this clone: Its antigen is still unknown.

The V gene lost 7 bases and the J gene lost 10 bases, with 14 bases spanning the gap. This CDR3 contains 13 residues. Looked up from germline, CDR1 is MNHEY and CDR2 is SMNVEV (reference sequence). The chain employs TRBV27 and TRBJ1-6; perhaps TRBD1 as D (6 bases). The source was CD8+ T cells sorted from blood, collected at week 24, from a patient treated with tofacitinib. The sequence was collected from a human donor with alopecia areata. CDR3 in amino acids: CASMGGGGSPLHF. In nucleotides, the CDR3 is TGTGCCAGCATGGGAGGGGGAGGATCACCCCTCCACTTT.